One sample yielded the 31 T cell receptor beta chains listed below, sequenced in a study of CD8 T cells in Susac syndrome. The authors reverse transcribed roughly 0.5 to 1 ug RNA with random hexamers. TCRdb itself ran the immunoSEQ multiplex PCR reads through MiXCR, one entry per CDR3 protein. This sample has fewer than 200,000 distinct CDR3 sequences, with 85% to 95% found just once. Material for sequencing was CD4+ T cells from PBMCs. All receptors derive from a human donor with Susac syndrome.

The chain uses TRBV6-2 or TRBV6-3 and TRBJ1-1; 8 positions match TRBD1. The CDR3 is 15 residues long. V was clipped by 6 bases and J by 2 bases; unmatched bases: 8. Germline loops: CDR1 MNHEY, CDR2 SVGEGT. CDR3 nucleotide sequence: TGTGCCAGCAGAGGGCAGGGGGCAGGAAACACTGAAGCTTTCTTT. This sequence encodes CASRGQGAGNTEAFF.

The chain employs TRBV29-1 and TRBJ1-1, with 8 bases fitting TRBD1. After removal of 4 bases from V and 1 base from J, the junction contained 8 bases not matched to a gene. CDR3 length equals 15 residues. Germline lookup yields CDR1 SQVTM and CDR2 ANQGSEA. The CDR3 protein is CSVGGPGTGNTEAFF. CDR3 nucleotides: TGCAGCGTTGGAGGCCCAGGGACAGGGAACACTGAAGCTTTCTTT.

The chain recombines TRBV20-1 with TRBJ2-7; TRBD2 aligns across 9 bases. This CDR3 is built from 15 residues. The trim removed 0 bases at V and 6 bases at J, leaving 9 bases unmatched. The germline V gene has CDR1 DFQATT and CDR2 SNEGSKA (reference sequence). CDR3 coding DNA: TGCAGTGCTAGAGATCCGGGCGGGGGGGCTGGCGAGCAGTACTTC. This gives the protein CSARDPGGGAGEQYF.

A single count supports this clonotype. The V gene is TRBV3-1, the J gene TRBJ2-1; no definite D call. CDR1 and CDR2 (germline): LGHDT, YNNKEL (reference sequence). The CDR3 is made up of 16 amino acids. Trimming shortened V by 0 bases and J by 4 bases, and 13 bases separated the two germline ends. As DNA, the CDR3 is TGTGCCAGCAGCCAAGATACGGCTATTCGGTACAATGAGCAGTTCTTC. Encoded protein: CASSQDTAIRYNEQFF.

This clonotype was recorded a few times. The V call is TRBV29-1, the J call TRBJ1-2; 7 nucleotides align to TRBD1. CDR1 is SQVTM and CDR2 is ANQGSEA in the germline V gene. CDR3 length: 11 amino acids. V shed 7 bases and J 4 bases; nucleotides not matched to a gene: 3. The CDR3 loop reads CSGYRGYGYTF. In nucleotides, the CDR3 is TGCAGCGGATACAGGGGCTATGGCTACACCTTC.

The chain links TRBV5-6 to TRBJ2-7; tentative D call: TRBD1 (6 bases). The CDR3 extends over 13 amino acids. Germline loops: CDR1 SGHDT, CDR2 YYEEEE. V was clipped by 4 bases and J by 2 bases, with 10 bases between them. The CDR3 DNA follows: TGTGCCAGCAGCGTCGGACAGCCCTACGAGCAGTACTTC. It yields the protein CASSVGQPYEQYF.

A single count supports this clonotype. CDR3 nucleotides: TGTGCCAGCAGCCGAGGACTTGGGCTAGCGGGGCCTAGCACAGATACGCAGTATTTT. Its protein is CASSRGLGLAGPSTDTQYF. The V call is TRBV4-2, the J call TRBJ2-3; the match to TRBD2 covers 9 bases. Germline V CDR1 and CDR2: LGHNA, YNFKEQ. V dropped 4 bases and J dropped 0; count of bases not matched to a gene: 14. CDR3 length: 19 residues.

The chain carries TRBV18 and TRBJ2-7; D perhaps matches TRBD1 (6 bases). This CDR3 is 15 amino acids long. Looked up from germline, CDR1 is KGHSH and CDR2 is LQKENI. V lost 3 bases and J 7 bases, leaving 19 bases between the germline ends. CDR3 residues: CASSPPGQGLREQYF. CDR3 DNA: TGTGCCAGCTCACCCCCCGGGCAGGGGCTTAGGGAGCAGTACTTC.

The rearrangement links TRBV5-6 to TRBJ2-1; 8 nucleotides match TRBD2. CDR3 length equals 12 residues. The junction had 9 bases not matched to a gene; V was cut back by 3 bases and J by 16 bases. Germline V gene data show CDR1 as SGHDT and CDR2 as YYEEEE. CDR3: CASSSTRGGEFF. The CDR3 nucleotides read TGTGCCAGCAGCTCGACTCGGGGGGGCGAATTCTTC.

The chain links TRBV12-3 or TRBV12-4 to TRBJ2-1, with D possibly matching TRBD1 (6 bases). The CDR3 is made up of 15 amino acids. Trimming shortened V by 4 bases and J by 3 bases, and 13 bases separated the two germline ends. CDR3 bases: TGTGCCAGCAGTTCTCAGGACAGTCGCTACAATGAGCAGTTCTTC. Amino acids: CASSSQDSRYNEQFF.

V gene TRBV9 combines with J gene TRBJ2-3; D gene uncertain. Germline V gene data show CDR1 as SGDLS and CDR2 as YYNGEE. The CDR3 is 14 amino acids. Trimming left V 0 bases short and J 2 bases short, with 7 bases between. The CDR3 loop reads CASSVASSTDTQYF. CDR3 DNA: TGTGCCAGCAGCGTAGCTTCTTCCACAGATACGCAGTATTTT.

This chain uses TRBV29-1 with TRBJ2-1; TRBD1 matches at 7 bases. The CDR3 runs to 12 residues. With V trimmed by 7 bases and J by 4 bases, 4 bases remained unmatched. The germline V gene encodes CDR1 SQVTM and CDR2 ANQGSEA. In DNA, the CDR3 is TGCAGCGCCGGACAGGTGTACAATGAGCAGTTCTTC. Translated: CSAGQVYNEQFF.

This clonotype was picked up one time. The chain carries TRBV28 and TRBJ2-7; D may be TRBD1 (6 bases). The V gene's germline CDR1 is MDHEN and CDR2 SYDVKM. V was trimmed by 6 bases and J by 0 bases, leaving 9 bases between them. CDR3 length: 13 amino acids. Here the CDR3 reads CASRTGNSYEQYF. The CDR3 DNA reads TGTGCCAGCAGAACAGGGAACTCCTACGAGCAGTACTTC.

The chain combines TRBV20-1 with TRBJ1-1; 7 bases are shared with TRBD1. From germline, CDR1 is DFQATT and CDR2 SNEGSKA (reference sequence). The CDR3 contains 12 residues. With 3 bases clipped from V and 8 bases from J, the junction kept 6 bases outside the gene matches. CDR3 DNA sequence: TGCAGTGCTAGTTGGCAGGGGGTAGAAGCTTTCTTT. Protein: CSASWQGVEAFF.

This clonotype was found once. Written as DNA, the CDR3 is TGTGCCAGCAGCTTATATCCGGACAGGGGACTCGATACGCAGTATTTT. Translated, it gives CASSLYPDRGLDTQYF. This rearrangement joins TRBV13 to TRBJ2-3; 9 positions agree with TRBD1. The V and J ends lost 2 bases and 6 bases, in that order; junction bases with no gene match: 9. Per the germline V gene, CDR1 is PRHDT and CDR2 is FYEKMQ (reference sequence). CDR3 size: 16 residues.

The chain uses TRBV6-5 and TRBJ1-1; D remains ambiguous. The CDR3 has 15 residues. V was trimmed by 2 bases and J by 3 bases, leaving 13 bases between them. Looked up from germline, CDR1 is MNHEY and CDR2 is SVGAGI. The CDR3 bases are TGTGCCAGCAGTTACCGGACGGTGGCGGACACTGAAGCTTTCTTT. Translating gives CASSYRTVADTEAFF.

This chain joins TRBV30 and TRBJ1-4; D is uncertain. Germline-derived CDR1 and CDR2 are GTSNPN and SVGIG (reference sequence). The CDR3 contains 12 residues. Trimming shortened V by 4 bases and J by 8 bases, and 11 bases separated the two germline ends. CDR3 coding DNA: TGTGCCTGGAATACCGAGGGCGAAAAACTGTTTTTT. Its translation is CAWNTEGEKLFF. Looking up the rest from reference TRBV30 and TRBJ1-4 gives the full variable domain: SQTIHQWPATLVQPVGSPLSLECTVEGTSNPNLYWYRQAAGRGLQLLFYSVGIGQISSEVPQNLSASRPQDRQFILSSKKLLLSDSGFYLCAWNTEGEKLFFGSGTQLSVL.

The CDR3 is CSAKGPDYSNQPQHF. In nucleotides, the CDR3 is TGCAGTGCAAAGGGACCAGATTATAGCAATCAGCCCCAGCATTTT. The chain combines TRBV20-1 with TRBJ1-5, with TRBD1 as a possible D gene (5 bases). The CDR3 consists of 15 residues. Germline V gene sequence: CDR1 DFQATT, CDR2 SNEGSKA (reference sequence). V gave up 6 bases and J gave up 0 bases, with 15 bases separating them.

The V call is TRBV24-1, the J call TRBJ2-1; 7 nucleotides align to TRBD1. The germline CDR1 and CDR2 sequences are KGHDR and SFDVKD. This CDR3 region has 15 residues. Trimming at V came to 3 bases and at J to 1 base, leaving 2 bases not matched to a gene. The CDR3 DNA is TGTGCCACCAGTGATAACAGGGGTTCCTACAATGAGCAGTTCTTC. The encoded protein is CATSDNRGSYNEQFF.

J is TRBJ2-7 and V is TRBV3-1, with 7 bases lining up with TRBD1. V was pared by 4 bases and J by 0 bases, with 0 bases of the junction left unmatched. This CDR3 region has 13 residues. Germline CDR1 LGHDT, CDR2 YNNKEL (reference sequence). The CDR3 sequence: CASSRQGSYEQYF. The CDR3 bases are TGTGCCAGCAGCCGACAGGGCTCCTACGAGCAGTACTTC.

CDR3 bases: TGTGCCAGCAGCTTAGACCCGGGGGATGGCTACACCTTC. Translation: CASSLDPGDGYTF. The chain has TRBV7-9 and TRBJ1-2, with D perhaps matching TRBD1 (5 bases). The CDR3 sequence is 13 residues long. Germline-derived CDR1 and CDR2 are SEHNR and FQNEAQ (reference sequence). The V gene lost 1 base and the J gene lost 6 bases, with 9 bases spanning the gap.

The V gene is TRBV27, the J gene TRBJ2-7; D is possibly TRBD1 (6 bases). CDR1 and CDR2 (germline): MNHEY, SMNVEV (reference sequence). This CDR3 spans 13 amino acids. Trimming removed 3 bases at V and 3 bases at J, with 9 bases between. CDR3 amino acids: CASSFRTDYEQYF. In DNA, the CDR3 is TGTGCCAGCAGTTTCCGGACAGACTACGAGCAGTACTTC.

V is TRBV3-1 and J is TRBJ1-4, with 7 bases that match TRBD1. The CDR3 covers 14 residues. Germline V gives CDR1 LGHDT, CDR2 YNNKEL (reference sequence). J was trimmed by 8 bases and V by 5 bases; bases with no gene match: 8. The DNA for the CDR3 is TGTGCCAGCAGCTACAGGGGTTACGCGGAAAAACTGTTTTTT. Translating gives CASSYRGYAEKLFF.

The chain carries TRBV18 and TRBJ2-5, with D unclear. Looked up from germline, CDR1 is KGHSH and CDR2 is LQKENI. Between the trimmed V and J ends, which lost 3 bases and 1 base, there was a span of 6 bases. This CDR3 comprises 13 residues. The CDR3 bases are TGTGCCAGCTCACCGTCGGTCCAAGAGACCCAGTACTTC. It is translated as CASSPSVQETQYF.

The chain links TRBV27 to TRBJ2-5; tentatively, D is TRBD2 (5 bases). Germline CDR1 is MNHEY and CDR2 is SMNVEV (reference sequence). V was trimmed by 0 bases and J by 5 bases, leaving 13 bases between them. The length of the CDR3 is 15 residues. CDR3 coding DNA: TGTGCCAGCAGTTTATCGTATCCCAGAGGGGAGACCCAGTACTTC. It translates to CASSLSYPRGETQYF.

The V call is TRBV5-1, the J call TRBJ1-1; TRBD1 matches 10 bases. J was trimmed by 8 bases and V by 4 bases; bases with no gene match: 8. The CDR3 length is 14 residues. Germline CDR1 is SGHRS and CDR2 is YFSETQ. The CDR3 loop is CASSAASGQGEAFF. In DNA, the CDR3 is TGCGCCAGCAGCGCAGCATCGGGACAGGGGGAAGCTTTCTTT.

Here the CDR3 reads CASSAAGTAYTEAFF. The CDR3 DNA sequence: TGTGCCAGCAGCGCAGCCGGGACAGCCTACACTGAAGCTTTCTTT. The V gene is TRBV11-1, the J gene TRBJ1-1, with 7 bases lining up with TRBD1. Germline-derived CDR1 and CDR2 are SGHAT and FQDESV (reference sequence). V was clipped by 5 bases and J by 3 bases; unmatched bases: 9. This CDR3 is 15 amino acids long.

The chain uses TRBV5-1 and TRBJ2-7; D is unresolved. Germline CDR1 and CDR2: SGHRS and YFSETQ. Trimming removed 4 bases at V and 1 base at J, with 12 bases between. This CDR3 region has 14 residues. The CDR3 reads CASSPTSPSYEQYF. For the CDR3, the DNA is TGCGCCAGCAGCCCCACATCCCCTTCCTACGAGCAGTACTTC.

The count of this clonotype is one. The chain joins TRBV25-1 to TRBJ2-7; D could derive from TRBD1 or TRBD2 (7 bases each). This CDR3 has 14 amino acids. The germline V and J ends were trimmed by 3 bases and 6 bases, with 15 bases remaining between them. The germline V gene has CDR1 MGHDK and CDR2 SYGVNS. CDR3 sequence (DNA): TGTGCCAGCAGTGAGGGAGGGGGCGGGCCCGAGCAGTACTTC. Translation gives CASSEGGGGPEQYF.

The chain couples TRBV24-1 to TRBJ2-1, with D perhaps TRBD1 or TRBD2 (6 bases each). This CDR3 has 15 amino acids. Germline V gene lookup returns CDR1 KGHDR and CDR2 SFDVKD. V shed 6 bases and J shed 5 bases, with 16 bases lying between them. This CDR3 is CATSRGQGFDNEQFF. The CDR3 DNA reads TGTGCCACCAGTCGGGGGCAGGGGTTCGACAATGAGCAGTTCTTC.

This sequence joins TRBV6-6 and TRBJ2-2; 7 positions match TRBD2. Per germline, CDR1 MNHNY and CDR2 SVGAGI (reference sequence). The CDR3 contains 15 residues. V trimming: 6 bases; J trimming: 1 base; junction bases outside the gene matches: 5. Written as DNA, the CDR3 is TGTGCCAGCAGCCTAGCGGAAGTGAACACCGGGGAGCTGTTTTTT. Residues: CASSLAEVNTGELFF.